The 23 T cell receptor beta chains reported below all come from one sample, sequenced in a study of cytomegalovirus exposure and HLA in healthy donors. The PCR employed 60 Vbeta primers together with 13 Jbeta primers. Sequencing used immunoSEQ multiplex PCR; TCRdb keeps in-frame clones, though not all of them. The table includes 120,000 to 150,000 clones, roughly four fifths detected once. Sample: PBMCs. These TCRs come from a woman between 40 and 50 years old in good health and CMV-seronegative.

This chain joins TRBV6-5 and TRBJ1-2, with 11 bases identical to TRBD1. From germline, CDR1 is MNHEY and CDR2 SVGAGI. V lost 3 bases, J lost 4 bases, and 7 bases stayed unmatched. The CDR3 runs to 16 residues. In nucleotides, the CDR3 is TGTGCCAGCAGTTATCTTCCCGGGACAGGGGGCTATGGCTACACCTTC. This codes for CASSYLPGTGGYGYTF.

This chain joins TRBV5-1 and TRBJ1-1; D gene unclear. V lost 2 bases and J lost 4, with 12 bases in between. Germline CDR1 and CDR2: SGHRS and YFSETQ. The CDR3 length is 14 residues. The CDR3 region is CASSFNFPGTEAFF. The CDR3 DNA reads TGCGCCAGCAGCTTTAACTTCCCGGGCACTGAAGCTTTCTTT.

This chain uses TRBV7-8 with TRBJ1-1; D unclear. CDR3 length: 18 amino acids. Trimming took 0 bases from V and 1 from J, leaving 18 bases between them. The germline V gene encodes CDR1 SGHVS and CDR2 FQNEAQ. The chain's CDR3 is CASSLAGVHVFRNTEAFF. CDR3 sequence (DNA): TGTGCCAGCAGCTTAGCCGGGGTCCACGTCTTTCGGAACACTGAAGCTTTCTTT.

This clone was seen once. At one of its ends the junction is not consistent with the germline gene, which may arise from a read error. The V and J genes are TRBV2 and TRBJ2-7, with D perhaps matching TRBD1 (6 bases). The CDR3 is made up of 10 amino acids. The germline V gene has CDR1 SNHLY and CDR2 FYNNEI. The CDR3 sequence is CASSEGGLNF. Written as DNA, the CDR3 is TGTGCCAGCAGTGAAGGGGGGCTGAACTTC.

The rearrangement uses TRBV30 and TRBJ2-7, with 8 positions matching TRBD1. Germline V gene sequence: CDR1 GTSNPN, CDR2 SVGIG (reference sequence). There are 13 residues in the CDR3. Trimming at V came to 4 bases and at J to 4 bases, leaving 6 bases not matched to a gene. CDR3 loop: CAWTGQALYEQYF. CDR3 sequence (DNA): TGTGCCTGGACGGGACAGGCACTATACGAGCAGTACTTC.

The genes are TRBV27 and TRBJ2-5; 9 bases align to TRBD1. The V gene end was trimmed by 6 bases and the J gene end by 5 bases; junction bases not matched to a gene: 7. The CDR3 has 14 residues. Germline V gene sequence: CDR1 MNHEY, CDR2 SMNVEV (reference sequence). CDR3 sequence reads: CASRSGTGWETQYF. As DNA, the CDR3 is TGTGCCAGCAGGTCCGGGACAGGGTGGGAGACCCAGTACTTC.

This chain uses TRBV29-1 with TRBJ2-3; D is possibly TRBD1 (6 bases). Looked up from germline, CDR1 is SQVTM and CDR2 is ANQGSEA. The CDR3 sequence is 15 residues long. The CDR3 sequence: CSSITPGAGTDTQYF. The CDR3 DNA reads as TGCAGTTCTATCACGCCAGGGGCCGGGACAGATACGCAGTATTTT.

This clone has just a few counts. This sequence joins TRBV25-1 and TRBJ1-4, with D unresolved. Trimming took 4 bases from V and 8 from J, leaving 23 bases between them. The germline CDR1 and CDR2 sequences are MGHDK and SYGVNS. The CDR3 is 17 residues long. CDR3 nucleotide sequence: TGTGCCAGCAGTGTGCGTGTAGGCGGAGTCAGTGACGAAAAACTGTTTTTT. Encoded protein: CASSVRVGGVSDEKLFF.

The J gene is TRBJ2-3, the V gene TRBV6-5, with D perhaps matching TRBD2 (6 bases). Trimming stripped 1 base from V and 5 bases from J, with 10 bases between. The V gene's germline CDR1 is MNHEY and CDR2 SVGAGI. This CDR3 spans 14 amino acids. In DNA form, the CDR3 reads TGTGCCAGCAGTTACTTGGGACTCGGAGATACGCAGTATTTT. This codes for CASSYLGLGDTQYF.

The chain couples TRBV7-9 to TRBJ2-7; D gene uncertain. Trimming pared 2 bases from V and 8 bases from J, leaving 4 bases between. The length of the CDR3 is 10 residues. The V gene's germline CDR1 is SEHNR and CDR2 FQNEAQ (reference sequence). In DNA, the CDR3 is TGTGCCAGCAGCTTATCCAAGCAGTACTTC. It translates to CASSLSKQYF.

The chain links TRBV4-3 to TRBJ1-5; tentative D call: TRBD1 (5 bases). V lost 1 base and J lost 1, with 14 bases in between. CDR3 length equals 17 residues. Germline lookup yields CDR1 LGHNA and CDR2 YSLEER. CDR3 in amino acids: CASSQGVQGSSNQPQHF. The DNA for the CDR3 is TGCGCCAGCAGCCAAGGAGTTCAGGGTTCGAGCAATCAGCCCCAGCATTTT.

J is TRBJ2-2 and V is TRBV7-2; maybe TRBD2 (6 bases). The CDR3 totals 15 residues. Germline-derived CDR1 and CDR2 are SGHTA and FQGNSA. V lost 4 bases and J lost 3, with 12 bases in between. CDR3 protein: CASSSLASHTGELFF. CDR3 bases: TGTGCCAGCAGCTCCCTAGCGTCTCACACCGGGGAGCTGTTTTTT.

The CDR3, as DNA: TGTGCCAGCACGGCGACAGATGAAGCTTTCTTT. Amino acids: CASTATDEAFF. The chain couples TRBV28 to TRBJ1-1; D might be TRBD1 (5 bases). CDR1 and CDR2 from the germline V gene are MDHEN and SYDVKM. V was clipped by 7 bases and J by 7 bases, with 10 bases between them. The CDR3 contains 11 residues.

Here the CDR3 DNA reads TGTGCCAGCGTCTTGGGGGGGGACACTGAAGCTTTCTTT. Translation: CASVLGGDTEAFF. J is TRBJ1-1 and V is TRBV7-9, with TRBD1 as a possible D gene (5 bases). Trimming shortened V by 8 bases and J by 3 bases, and 13 bases separated the two germline ends. Germline V lookup: CDR1 SEHNR, CDR2 FQNEAQ (reference sequence). The CDR3 has 13 residues.

The CDR3 nucleotides read TGTGCCAGCCAGGTCGGCAATCAGCCCCAGCATTTT. Translating it yields CASQVGNQPQHF. The chain links TRBV6-4 to TRBJ1-5; no definite D call. From germline, CDR1 is MRHNA and CDR2 SNTAGT. V was clipped by 8 bases and J by 2 bases, with 7 bases between them. The CDR3 is 12 residues long.

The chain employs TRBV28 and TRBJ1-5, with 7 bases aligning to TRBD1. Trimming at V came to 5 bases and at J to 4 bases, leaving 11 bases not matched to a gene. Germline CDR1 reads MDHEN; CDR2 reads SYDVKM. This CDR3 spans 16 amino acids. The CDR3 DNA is TGTGCCAGCAGTCGTTTTGCGGGACAGATTAATCAGCCCCAGCATTTT. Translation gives CASSRFAGQINQPQHF.

The CDR3 coding sequence is TGTGCCAGCAGTCTAGGGGGGGCCACCGGGGAGCTGTTTTTT. It yields the protein CASSLGGATGELFF. V is TRBV7-9 and J is TRBJ2-2, with D perhaps matching TRBD2 (7 bases). The V and J ends lost 6 bases and 4 bases respectively, with 12 bases between them. Germline CDR1 SEHNR, CDR2 FQNEAQ (reference sequence). The CDR3 sequence is 14 residues long.

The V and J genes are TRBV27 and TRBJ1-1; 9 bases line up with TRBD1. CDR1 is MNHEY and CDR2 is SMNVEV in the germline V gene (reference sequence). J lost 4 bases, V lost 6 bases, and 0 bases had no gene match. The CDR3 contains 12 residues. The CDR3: CASRQGATEAFF. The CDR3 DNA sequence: TGTGCCAGCAGACAGGGGGCCACTGAAGCTTTCTTT.

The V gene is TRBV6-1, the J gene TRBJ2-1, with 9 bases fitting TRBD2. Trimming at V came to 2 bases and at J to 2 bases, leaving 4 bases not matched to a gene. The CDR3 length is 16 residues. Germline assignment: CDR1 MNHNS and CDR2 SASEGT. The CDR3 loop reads CASSEWREGPYNEQFF. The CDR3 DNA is TGTGCCAGCAGTGAATGGCGGGAGGGCCCCTACAATGAGCAGTTCTTC.

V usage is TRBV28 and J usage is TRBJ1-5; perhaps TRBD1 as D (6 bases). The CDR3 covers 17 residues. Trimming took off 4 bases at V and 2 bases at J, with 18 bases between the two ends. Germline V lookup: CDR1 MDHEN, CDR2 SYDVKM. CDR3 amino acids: CASSSMPRGFGNQPQHF. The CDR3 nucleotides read TGTGCCAGCAGTTCAATGCCAAGGGGGTTCGGCAATCAGCCCCAGCATTTT.

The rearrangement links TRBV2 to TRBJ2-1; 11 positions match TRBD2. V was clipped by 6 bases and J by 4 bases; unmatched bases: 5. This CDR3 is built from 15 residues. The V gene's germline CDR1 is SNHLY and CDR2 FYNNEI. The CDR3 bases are TGTGCCAGCAGGGGACTAGCGGCCCTTTACAATGAGCAGTTCTTC. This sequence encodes CASRGLAALYNEQFF.

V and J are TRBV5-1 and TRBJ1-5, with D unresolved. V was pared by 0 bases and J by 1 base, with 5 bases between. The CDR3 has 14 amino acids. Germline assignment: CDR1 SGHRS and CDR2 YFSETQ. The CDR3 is CASSLAGSNQPQHF. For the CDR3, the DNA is TGCGCCAGCAGCTTGGCCGGGAGCAATCAGCCCCAGCATTTT.

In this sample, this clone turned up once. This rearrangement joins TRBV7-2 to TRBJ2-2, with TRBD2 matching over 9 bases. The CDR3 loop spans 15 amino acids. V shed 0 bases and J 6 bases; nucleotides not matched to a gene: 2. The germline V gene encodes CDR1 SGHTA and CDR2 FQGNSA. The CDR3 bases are TGTGCCAGCAGCTTAGCTAGCGGGAGCCCCGGGGAGCTGTTTTTT. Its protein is CASSLASGSPGELFF.